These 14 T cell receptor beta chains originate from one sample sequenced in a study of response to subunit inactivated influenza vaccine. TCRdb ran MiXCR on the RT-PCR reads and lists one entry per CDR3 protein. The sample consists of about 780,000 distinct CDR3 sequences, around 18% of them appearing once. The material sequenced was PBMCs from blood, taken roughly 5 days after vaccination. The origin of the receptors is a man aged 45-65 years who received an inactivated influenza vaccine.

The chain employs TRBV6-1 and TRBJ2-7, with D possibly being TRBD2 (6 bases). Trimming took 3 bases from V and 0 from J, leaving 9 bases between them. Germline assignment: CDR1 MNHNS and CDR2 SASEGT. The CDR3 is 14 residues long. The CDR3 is CASSEGGTSYEQYF. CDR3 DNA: TGTGCCAGCAGTGAGGGCGGGACCTCCTACGAGCAGTACTTC.

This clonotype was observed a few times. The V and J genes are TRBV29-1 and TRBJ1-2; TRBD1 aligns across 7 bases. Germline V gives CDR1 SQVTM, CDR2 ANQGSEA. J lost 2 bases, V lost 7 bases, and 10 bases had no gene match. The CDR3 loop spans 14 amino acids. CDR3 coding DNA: TGCAGCGGGACCGAAACAGGGGCGAACTATGGCTACACCTTC. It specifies CSGTETGANYGYTF.

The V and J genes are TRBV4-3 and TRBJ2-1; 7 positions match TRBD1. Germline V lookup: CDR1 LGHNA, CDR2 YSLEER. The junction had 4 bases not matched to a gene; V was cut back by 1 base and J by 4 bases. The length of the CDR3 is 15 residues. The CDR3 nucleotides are TGCGCCAGCAGCCAAGGGGGACAGCTATACAATGAGCAGTTCTTC. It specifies CASSQGGQLYNEQFF.

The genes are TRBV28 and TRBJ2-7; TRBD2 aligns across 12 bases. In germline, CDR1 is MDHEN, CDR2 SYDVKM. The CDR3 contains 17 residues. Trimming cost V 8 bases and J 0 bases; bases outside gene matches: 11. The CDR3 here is CASPWTSGKTDSYEQYF. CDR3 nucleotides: TGTGCCAGCCCATGGACTAGCGGGAAAACCGACTCCTACGAGCAGTACTTC.

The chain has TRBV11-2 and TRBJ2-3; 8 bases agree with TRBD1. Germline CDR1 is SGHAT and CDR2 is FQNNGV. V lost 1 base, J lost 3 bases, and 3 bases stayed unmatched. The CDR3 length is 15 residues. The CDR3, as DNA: TGTGCCAGCAGCTTAGCCTGGACAGGGACAGATACGCAGTATTTT. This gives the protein CASSLAWTGTDTQYF.

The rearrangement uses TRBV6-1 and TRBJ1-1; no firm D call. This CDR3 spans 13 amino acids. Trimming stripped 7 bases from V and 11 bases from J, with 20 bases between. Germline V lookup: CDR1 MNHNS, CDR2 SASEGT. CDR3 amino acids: CASNPTGSRGAFF. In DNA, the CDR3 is TGTGCCAGCAACCCTACCGGGAGCCGAGGGGCTTTCTTT.

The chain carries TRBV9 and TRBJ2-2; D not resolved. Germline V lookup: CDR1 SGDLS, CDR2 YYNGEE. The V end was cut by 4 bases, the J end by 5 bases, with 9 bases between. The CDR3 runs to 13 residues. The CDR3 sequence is CASSISSTGELFF. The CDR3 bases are TGTGCCAGCAGCATTAGTAGTACCGGGGAGCTGTTTTTT.

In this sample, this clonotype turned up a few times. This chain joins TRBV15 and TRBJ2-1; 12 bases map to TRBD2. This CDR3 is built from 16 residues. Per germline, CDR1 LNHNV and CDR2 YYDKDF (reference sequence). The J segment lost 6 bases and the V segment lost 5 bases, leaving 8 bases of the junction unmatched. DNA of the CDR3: TGTGCCACCAGCCCTCGGACTAGCGGGGACCGCAATGAGCAGTTCTTC. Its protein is CATSPRTSGDRNEQFF.

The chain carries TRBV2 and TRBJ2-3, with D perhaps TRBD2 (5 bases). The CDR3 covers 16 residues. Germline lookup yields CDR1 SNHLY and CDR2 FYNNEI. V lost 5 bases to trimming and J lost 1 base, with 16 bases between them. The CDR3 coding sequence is TGTGCCAGCAGTTTTTTACGGGAAACCCGCACAGATACGCAGTATTTT. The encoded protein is CASSFLRETRTDTQYF.

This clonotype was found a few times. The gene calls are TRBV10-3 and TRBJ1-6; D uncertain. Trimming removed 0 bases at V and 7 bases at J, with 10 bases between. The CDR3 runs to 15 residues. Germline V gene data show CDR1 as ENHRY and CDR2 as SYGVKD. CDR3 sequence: CAISESEGKNSPLHF. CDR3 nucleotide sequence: TGTGCCATCAGTGAGTCAGAGGGAAAAAATTCACCCCTCCACTTT.

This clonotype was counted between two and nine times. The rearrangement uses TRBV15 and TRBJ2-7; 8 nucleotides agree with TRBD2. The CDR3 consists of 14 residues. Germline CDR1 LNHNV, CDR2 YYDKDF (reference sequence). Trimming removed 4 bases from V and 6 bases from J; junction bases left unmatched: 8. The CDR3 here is CATSNPTGGAEQYF. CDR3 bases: TGTGCCACCAGCAACCCAACGGGGGGGGCCGAGCAGTACTTC.

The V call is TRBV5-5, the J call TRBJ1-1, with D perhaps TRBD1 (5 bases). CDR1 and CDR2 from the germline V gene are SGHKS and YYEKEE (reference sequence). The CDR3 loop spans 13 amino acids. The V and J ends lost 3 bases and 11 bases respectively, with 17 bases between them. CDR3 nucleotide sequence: TGTGCCAGCAGCTCAACCGGAGGGGTGGGGGCTTTCTTT. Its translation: CASSSTGGVGAFF.

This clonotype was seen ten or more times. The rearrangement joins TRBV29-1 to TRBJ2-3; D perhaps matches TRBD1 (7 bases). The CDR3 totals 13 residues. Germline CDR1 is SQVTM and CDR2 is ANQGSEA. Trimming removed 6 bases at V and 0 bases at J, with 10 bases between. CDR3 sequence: CSVQGRSTDTQYF. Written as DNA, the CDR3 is TGCAGCGTACAGGGGAGGAGCACAGATACGCAGTATTTT.

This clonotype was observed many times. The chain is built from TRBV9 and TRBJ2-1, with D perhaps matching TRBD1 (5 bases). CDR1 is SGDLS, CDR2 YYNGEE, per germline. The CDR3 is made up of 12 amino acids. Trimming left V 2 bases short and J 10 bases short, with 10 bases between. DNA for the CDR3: TGTGCCAGCAGCGTGCTTTGGGGCGAGCAGTTCTTC. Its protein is CASSVLWGEQFF.